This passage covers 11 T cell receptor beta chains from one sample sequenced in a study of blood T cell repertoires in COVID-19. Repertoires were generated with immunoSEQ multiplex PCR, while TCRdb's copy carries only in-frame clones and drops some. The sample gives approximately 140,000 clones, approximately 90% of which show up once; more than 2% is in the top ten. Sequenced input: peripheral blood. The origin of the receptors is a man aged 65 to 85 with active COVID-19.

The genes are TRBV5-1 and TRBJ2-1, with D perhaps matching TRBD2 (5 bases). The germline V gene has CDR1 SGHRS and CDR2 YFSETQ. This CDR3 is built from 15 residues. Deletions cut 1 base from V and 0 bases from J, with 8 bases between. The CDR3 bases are TGCGCCAGCAGCTTGCGGGAAAGCTCCTACAATGAGCAGTTCTTC. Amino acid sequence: CASSLRESSYNEQFF.

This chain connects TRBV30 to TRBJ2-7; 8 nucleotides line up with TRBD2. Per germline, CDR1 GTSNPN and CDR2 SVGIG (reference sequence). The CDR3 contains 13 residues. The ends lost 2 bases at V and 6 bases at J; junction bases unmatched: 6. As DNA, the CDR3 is TGTGCCTGGAGTCCGGGGGGGTTGGGCGAGCAGTACTTC. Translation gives CAWSPGGLGEQYF.

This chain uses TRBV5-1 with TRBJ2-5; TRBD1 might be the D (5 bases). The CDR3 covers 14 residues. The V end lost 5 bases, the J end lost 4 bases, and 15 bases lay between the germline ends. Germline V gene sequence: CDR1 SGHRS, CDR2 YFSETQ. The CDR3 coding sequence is TGCGCCAGCAGAAGATTGCAGGGTGCAGAGACCCAGTACTTC. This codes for CASRRLQGAETQYF. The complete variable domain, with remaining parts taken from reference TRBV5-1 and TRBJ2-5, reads KAGVTQTPRYLIKTRGQQVTLSCSPISGHRSVSWYQQTPGQGLQFLFEYFSETQRNKGNFPGRFSGRQFSNSRSEMNVSTLELGDSALYLCASRRLQGAETQYFGPGTRLLVL.

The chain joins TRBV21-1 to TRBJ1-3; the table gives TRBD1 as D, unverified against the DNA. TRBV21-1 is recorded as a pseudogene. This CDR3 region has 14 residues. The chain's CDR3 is CASSKAHRQNTIYF. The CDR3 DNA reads TGTGCCAGCAGCAAAGCGCACAGGCAGAACACCATATATTTT.

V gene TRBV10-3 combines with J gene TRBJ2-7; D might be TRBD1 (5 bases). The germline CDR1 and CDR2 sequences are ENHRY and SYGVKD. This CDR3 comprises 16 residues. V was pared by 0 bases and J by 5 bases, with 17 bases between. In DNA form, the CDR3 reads TGTGCCATCAGTGAGTCGACCGCAGGGCCAGGCAACGAGCAGTACTTC. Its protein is CAISESTAGPGNEQYF.

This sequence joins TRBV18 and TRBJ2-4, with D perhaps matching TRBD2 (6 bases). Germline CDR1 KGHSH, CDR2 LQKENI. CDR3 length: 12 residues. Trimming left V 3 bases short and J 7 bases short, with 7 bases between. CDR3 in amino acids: CASSPEGNIQYF. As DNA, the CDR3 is TGTGCCAGCTCACCGGAGGGGAACATTCAGTACTTC.

The CDR3 spells CASSIPQGANEQFF. CDR3 DNA sequence: TGTGCCAGCAGCATACCCCAGGGGGCAAATGAGCAGTTCTTC. The chain carries TRBV5-4 and TRBJ2-1; 8 bases align to TRBD1. The CDR3 runs to 14 residues. Germline V gene lookup returns CDR1 SGHNT and CDR2 YYREEE (reference sequence). V was pared by 4 bases and J by 7 bases, with 7 bases of the junction left unmatched.

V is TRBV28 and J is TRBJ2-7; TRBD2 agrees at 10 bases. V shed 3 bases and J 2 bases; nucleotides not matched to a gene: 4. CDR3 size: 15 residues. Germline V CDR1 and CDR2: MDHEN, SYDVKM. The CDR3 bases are TGTGCCAGCAGTTTTAGCGGGGGGATCACCTACGAGCAGTACTTC. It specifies CASSFSGGITYEQYF.

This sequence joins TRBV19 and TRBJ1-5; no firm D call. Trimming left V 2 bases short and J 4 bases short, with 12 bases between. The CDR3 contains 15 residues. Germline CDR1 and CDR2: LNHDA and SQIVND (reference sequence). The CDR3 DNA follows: TGTGCCAGTAGTATACGAGACGGAGCTAATCAGCCCCAGCATTTT. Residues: CASSIRDGANQPQHF. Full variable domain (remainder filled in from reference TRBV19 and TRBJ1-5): DGGITQSPKYLFRKEGQNVTLSCEQNLNHDAMYWYRQDPGQGLRLIYYSQIVNDFQKGDIAEGYSVSREKKESFPLTVTSAQKNPTAFYLCASSIRDGANQPQHFGDGTRLSIL.

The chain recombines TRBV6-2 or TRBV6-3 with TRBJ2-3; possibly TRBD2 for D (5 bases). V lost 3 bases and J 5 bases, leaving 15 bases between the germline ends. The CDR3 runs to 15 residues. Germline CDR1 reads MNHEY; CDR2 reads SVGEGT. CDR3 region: CASSYIGSGGDTQYF. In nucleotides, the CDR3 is TGTGCCAGCAGTTATATAGGGAGTGGAGGAGATACGCAGTATTTT.

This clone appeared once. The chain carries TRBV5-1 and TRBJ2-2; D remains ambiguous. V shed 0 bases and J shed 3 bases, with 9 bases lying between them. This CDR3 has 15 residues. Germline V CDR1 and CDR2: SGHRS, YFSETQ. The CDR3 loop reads CASSLAEEYTGELFF. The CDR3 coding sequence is TGCGCCAGCAGCTTGGCCGAGGAGTACACCGGGGAGCTGTTTTTT.